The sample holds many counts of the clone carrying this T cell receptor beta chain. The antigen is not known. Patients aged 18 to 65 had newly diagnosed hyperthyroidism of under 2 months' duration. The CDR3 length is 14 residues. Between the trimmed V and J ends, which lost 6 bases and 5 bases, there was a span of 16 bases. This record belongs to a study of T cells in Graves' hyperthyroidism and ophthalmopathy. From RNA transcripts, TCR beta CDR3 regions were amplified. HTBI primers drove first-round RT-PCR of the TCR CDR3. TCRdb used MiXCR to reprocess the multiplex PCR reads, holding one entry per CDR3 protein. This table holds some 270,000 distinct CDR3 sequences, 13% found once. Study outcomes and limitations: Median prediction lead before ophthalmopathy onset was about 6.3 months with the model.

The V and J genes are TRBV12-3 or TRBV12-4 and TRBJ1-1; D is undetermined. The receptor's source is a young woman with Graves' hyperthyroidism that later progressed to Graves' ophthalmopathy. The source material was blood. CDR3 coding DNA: TGTGCCAGCAGAAAGTGGGGTGCTGGGACTGAAGCTTTCTTT. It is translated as CASRKWGAGTEAFF.